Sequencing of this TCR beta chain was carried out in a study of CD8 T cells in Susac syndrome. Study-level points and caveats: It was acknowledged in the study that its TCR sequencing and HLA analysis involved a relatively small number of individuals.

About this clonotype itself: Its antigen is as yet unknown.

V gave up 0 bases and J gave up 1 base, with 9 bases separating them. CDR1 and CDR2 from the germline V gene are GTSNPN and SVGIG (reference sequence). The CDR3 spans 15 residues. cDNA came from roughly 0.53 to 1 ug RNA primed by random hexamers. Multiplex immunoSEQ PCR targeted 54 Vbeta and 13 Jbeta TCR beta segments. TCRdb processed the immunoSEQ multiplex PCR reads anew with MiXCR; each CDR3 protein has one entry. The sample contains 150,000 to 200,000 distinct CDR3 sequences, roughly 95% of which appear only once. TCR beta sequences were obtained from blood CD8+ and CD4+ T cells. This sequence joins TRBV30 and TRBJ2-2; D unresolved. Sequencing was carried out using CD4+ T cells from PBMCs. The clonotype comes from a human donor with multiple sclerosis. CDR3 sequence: CAWSVTPMNTGELFF. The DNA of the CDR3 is TGTGCCTGGAGTGTAACTCCCATGAACACCGGGGAGCTGTTTTTT.